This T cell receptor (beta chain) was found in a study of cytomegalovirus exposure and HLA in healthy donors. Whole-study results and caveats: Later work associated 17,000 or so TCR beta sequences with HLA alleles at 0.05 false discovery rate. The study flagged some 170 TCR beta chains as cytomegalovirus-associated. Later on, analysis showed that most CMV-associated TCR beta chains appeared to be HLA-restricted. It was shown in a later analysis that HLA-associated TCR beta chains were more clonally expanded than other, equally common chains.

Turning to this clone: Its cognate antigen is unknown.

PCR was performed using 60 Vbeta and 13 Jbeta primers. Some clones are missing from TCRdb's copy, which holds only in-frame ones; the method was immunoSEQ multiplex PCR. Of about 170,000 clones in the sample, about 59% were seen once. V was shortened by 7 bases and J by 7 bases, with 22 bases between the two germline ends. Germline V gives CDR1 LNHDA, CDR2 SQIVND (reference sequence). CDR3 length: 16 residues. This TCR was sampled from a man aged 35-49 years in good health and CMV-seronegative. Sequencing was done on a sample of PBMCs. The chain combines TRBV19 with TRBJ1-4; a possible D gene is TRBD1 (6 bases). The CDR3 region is CASTRAGWQGREKLFF. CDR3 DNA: TGTGCCAGTACCCGAGCGGGGTGGCAGGGGCGTGAAAAACTGTTTTTT.